The subject of this entry is one T cell receptor (beta chain). The method was immunoSEQ multiplex PCR; TCRdb's version includes in-frame clones alone and lacks a portion of them. Of 700,000 or so clones listed, 70% to 90% are singletons. Germline loops: CDR1 SGHTS, CDR2 YDEGEE. CDR3 length equals 17 residues. V was cut by 0 bases and J by 9 bases, with 19 bases left in between. This specimen belongs to a study of shared T cell receptors in the human thymus. The sample was also reused in another study, on human thymus T cells. As reported in that work: Gene usage (both V and J) appeared biased in thymic and blood repertoires. Related research reported highly overlapping thymic repertoires among unrelated individuals.

The sequence was obtained from a girl less than two years old with a congenital heart defect. The material sequenced was thymocytes. The chain carries TRBV5-8 and TRBJ1-6; TRBD1 is a possible D gene (6 bases). The CDR3 DNA sequence: TGTGCCAGCAGCTTGGAAAGTGGTCAGGGGCCCGCTTCACCCCTCCACTTT. Translated, it gives CASSLESGQGPASPLHF.